The next 2 T cell receptor beta chains were all read from a single sample in a study of T cell changes during pregnancy in multiple sclerosis. Sequenced by immunoSEQ multiplex PCR; TCRdb stores in-frame clones only, minus some. The table shows 57,000 or so clones, with 90% occurring only once. The material sequenced was peripheral blood, taken in the third trimester of pregnancy. These receptors all stem from a female donor in good health, enrolled as a control in a pregnancy study.

The chain is built from TRBV5-1 and TRBJ1-4; TRBD1 matches at 7 bases. V lost 4 bases and J lost 7; bases outside the gene matches: 13. Germline CDR1 and CDR2: SGHRS and YFSETQ. The CDR3 has 16 amino acids. The CDR3 reads CASSLRRGTASEKLFF. DNA of the CDR3: TGCGCCAGCAGCCTAAGGAGAGGGACAGCTAGTGAAAAACTGTTTTTT.

The V and J genes are TRBV30 and TRBJ1-3; no firm D call. V gave up 0 bases and J gave up 4 bases, with 16 bases separating them. Germline V gene data show CDR1 as GTSNPN and CDR2 as SVGIG (reference sequence). This CDR3 comprises 16 residues. The CDR3 nucleotides are TGTGCCTGGAGTGTACTGTCCCTACTGGTCGGAAACACCATATATTTT. It is translated as CAWSVLSLLVGNTIYF.